This TCR beta chain was obtained from a study of regulatory T cells in long-lasting Graves disease. General study results and limits: There were preferences for TRBV28, TRBJ1-2 and TRBJ2-5 in persistent disease.

This clonotype was counted many times. Its target is not known. CDR1 and CDR2 (germline): SGHDT, YYEEEE. V dropped 2 bases and J dropped 7 bases, with 9 bases sitting between them. The CDR3 has 12 amino acids. Assembly of TCR beta libraries relied on iRepertoire HTBI primers together with Arm-PCR of CDR3 regions. TCRdb independently ran MiXCR on the multiplex PCR reads; one entry per CDR3 protein. This sample has about 420,000 distinct CDR3 sequences, with 16% found just once. Stated time point: newly diagnosed GD, antithyroid drugs for less than 3 months. Extracted RNA from PBMCs served as the source of the TCR library. These data also formed part of another study, on T cells in Graves' hyperthyroidism and ophthalmopathy.

Specimen: peripheral blood mononuclear cells (PBMCs), collected at new diagnosis, from a patient treated with antithyroid drugs. The TCR originated in a woman younger than 30 with Graves disease. The chain couples TRBV5-6 to TRBJ1-2; D gene ambiguous. CDR3 nucleotide sequence: TGTGCCAGCAGCTTAAATGCCCTTGGCTACACCTTC. Encoded protein: CASSLNALGYTF.